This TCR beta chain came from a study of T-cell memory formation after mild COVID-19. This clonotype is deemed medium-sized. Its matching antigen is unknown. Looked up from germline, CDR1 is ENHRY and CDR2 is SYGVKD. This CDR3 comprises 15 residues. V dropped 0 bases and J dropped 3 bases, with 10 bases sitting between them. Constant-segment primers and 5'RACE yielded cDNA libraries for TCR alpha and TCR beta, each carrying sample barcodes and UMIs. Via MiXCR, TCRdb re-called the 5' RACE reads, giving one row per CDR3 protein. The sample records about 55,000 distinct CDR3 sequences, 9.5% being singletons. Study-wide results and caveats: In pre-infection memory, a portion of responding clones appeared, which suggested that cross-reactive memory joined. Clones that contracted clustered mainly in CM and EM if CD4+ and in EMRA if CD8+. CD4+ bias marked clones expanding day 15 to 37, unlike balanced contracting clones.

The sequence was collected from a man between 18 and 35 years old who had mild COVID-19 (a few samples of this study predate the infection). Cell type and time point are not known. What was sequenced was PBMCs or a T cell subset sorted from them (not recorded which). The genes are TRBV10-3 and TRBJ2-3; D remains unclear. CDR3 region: CAISESATVTDTQYF. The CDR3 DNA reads TGTGCCATCAGTGAGTCGGCAACCGTAACAGATACGCAGTATTTT.